The sequence of this T cell receptor (beta chain) was determined in a study of blood T cell repertoires in COVID-19. As for the study in general: COVID-19 samples collected from the United States, Italy and Spain covered acute and convalescent phases. The cDNA or gDNA used as material had been derived from T cells, B-cell-depleted T cells, or PBMCs.

The assay was immunoSEQ multiplex PCR, and TCRdb's table has in-frame clones only and misses some. The data contain about 180,000 clones, around 90% of them singletons. The length of the CDR3 is 14 residues. CDR1 is MNHEY, CDR2 SMNVEV, per germline (reference sequence). Trimming cost V 5 bases and J 2 bases, with 13 bases left between them. What was sequenced was peripheral blood. This clonotype was sampled from a woman aged 45-59 years with acute or convalescent COVID-19. The V gene is TRBV27, the J gene TRBJ2-7; a possible D gene is TRBD1 (6 bases). The CDR3 here is CASSLNRVPYEQYF. The CDR3 DNA follows: TGTGCCAGCAGTCTTAACAGGGTCCCCTACGAGCAGTACTTC.